The 5 T cell receptor beta chains in this list originate from one sample, sequenced in a study of T cell responses to AZD1222 COVID-19 vaccine listed by TCRdb under 2021. Receptor libraries were prepared by the immunoSEQ multiplex PCR assay. Drawn from immuneACCESS, this table holds only the in-frame rearrangements with V and J called that TCRdb kept. Clones are partly lost; checked studies trace under half to an unresolved V gene and leave the rest unexplained. Here the sample has about 130,000 clones; 92% occur a single time. Around 1.9% of the sample lies in the top ten. The sample's time point label is to be understood as: baseline before first vaccination. Specimen: peripheral blood, collected on day 0 of AZD1222 vaccination. The receptor source for this set is an adult in good health.

CDR3: CASSEARVTDTQYF. For the CDR3, the DNA is TGTGCCAGCAGTGAAGCGCGAGTCACAGATACGCAGTATTTT. The genes are TRBV2 and TRBJ2-3; D is undetermined. This CDR3 contains 14 residues. Germline-derived CDR1 and CDR2 are SNHLY and FYNNEI. V was pared by 0 bases and J by 2 bases, with 6 bases between.

The V gene is TRBV7-2, the J gene TRBJ2-7; TRBD1 or TRBD2 may be the D gene (6 bases each). The germline CDR1 and CDR2 sequences are SGHTA and FQGNSA. Trimming left V 2 bases short and J 7 bases short, with 15 bases between. The CDR3 sequence is 14 residues long. The CDR3 DNA is TGTGCCAGCAGCTTAAACCGGGGGCCGTGGGAGCAGTACTTC. Translating it yields CASSLNRGPWEQYF.

The rearrangement joins TRBV12-3 or TRBV12-4 to TRBJ2-1; D is uncertain. V lost 3 bases and J 5 bases, leaving 8 bases between the germline ends. This CDR3 comprises 13 residues. The CDR3 is CASSFGLDNEQFF. The CDR3, as DNA: TGTGCCAGCAGTTTTGGCTTAGACAATGAGCAGTTCTTC.

The chain carries TRBV7-3 and TRBJ1-2; D unclear. V lost 2 bases, J lost 2 bases, and 9 bases lay in between. Germline assignment: CDR1 SGHTA and CDR2 FQGTGA. The length of the CDR3 is 14 residues. The CDR3: CASSLDRENYGYTF. The CDR3 DNA follows: TGTGCCAGCAGCTTAGACCGGGAAAACTATGGCTACACCTTC. Together with reference TRBV7-3 and TRBJ1-2, the CDR3 gives the full variable domain: GAGVSQTPSNKVTEKGKYVELRCDPISGHTALYWYRQSLGQGPEFLIYFQGTGAADDSGLPNDRFFAVRPEGSVSTLKIQRTERGDSAVYLCASSLDRENYGYTFGSGTRLTVV.

Here the CDR3 DNA reads TGTGCCAGTAGCAGGGACAGAAATCAGCCCCAGCATTTT. Protein: CASSRDRNQPQHF. The J gene is TRBJ1-5, the V gene TRBV19, with 7 positions matching TRBD1. The germline gives CDR1 LNHDA, CDR2 SQIVND (reference sequence). V gave up 6 bases and J gave up 4 bases; unmatched junction bases: 3. The CDR3 extends over 13 amino acids. Full variable domain (outside the CDR3, taken from reference TRBV19 and TRBJ1-5): DGGITQSPKYLFRKEGQNVTLSCEQNLNHDAMYWYRQDPGQGLRLIYYSQIVNDFQKGDIAEGYSVSREKKESFPLTVTSAQKNPTAFYLCASSRDRNQPQHFGDGTRLSIL.